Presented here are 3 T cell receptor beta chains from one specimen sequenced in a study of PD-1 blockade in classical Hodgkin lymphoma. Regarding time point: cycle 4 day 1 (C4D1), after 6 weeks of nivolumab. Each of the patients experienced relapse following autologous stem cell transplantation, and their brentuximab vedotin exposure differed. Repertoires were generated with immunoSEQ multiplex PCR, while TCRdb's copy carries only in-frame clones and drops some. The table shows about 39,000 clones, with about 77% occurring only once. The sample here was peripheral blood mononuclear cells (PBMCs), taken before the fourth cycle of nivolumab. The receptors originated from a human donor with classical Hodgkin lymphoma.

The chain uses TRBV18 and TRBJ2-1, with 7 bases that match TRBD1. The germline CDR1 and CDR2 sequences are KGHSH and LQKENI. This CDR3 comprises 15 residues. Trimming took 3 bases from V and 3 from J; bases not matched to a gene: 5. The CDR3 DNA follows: TGTGCCAGCTCACCTTCACAGGGGAACTACAATGAGCAGTTCTTC. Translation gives CASSPSQGNYNEQFF.

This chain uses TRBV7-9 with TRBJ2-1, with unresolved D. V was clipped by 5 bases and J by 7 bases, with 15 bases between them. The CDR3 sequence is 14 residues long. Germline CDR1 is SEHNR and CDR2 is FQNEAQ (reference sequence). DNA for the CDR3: TGTGCCAGCAGCCTACGGCCGGATGGAAATGAGCAGTTCTTC. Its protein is CASSLRPDGNEQFF.

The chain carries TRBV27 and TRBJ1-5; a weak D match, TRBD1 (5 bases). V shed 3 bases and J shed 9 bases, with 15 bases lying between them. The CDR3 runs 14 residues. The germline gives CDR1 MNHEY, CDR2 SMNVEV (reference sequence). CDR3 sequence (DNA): TGTGCCAGCAGTTTGTCACCAGGGAGGGGGCCCCAGCATTTT. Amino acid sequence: CASSLSPGRGPQHF.